This TCR beta chain was observed in a study of blood T cell repertoires in COVID-19. Study information: Whether acute or convalescent, the COVID-19 samples came from the United States, Italy and Spain. In each case, the material was cDNA or gDNA derived from T cells, B-cell-depleted T cells, or PBMCs.

V lost 2 bases, J lost 6 bases, and 4 bases stayed unmatched. The CDR3 has 16 amino acids. Germline CDR1 is SGHVS and CDR2 is FNYEAQ. Produced via immunoSEQ multiplex PCR; TCRdb's table is partial and in-frame only. The sample consists of about 44,000 clones, about 89% of them appearing once. This TCR came from a human donor in a cohort sampled during active COVID-19. This rearrangement joins TRBV7-6 to TRBJ2-1; 13 positions agree with TRBD2. Material: peripheral blood. The CDR3 DNA follows: TGTGCCAGCAGCTTACCCCGACTAGCGGGAGGCAATGAGCAGTTCTTC. This encodes CASSLPRLAGGNEQFF.